This TCR beta chain was obtained from a study of cytomegalovirus exposure and HLA in healthy donors. Study-level findings and limits: In a later analysis, at a false discovery rate of 0.05, about 15,000 TCR beta sequences were associated with HLA alleles. A later analysis reported that several of the most significant clusters appeared to be linked to common viral pathogens, among them Epstein-Barr virus. Usually a TCR sequence was rare, but some public TCRs were found in many donors.

Comment on this clone: No antigen is known for it.

PCR primers comprised 60 Vbeta and 13 Jbeta primers. The data were produced by immunoSEQ multiplex PCR, yet TCRdb's version contains in-frame clones alone and is incomplete. Here the sample spans some 100,000 clones, more than 65% being singletons. The germline V gene has CDR1 LGHNT and CDR2 FRNRAP. The germline V and J ends were trimmed by 7 bases and 1 base, with 14 bases remaining between them. The CDR3 is 15 amino acids. J is TRBJ1-3 and V is TRBV12-5, with D possibly being TRBD1 (6 bases). The specimen sequenced was PBMCs. This sequence originates from a man aged 35 to 55 in good health and CMV-seropositive. The CDR3 loop is CASALGGSSGNTIYF. The CDR3, as DNA: TGTGCTAGTGCCCTAGGGGGTTCGTCTGGAAACACCATATATTTT.